This TCR beta chain derives from a study of identical twins. Study-wide points: Beta out-of-frame sequences displayed a weaker excess of sharing between twins.

Concerning this clonotype itself: Its antigen is as yet unknown.

Deletions cut 3 bases from V and 2 bases from J, with 15 bases between. Germline V gives CDR1 SGDLS, CDR2 YYNGEE. The CDR3 sequence is 16 residues long. After template switching added a universal primer site, the resulting cDNA carried unique molecular identifiers. Via MiXCR, TCRdb re-called the 5' RACE reads, giving one row per CDR3 protein. The sample has 700,000 or so distinct CDR3 sequences; less than 25% are singletons. A further study also used this sample, focusing on T cells expressing NK-cell markers.

The sequencing sample was made of PBMCs. The TCR comes from a woman aged 18-29 years in good health. This chain links TRBV9 with TRBJ2-1; weak D call: TRBD2 (5 bases). CDR3 residues: CASSGASRGPYNEQFF. The CDR3 nucleotides are TGTGCCAGCAGCGGAGCCTCTCGGGGTCCCTACAATGAGCAGTTCTTC.